Listed below are T cell receptor beta chains from one sample, sequenced in a study of cytomegalovirus exposure and HLA in healthy donors. Sequencing was performed with immunoSEQ multiplex PCR; in TCRdb, only in-frame clones are kept and a portion is missing. The sample holds some 190,000 clones, over 80% seen once. The sequencing sample was made of PBMCs. The receptors were gathered from a boy aged 2 to 10 in good health and CMV-seronegative. The CDR3 runs from the conserved cysteine through the conserved F or W. A D gene is named only where the DNA matches it firmly. Where a row states a size, it is once, few, many or the class of an expanded clone; other rows omit it.

j_call,d_call,clone_size,v_call,cdr3_nt,cdr3_aa
TRBJ1-2,.,.,TRBV19,TGTGCCAGTAGTCAAGGGGATGGCTACACCTTC,CASSQGDGYTF
TRBJ1-1,TRBD1,.,TRBV23-1,TGCGCCAGCACCCAACACCGGGGACAGGGGGCTTTGGGCACTGAAGCTTTCTTT,CASTQHRGQGALGTEAFF
TRBJ1-6,.,.,TRBV28,TGTGCCAGCAGGACAGCAGGGGAATCACCCCTCCACTTT,CASRTAGESPLHF
TRBJ1-4,.,.,TRBV7-9,TGTGCCAGCAGCTTAACCCCCCTTACGGTTGTCACTAATGAAAAACTGTTTTTT,CASSLTPLTVVTNEKLFF
TRBJ2-7,TRBD2,.,TRBV2,TGTGCCAGCAGTTCGGGACTACCCTCCTACGAGCAGTACTTC,CASSSGLPSYEQYF
TRBJ1-1,.,.,TRBV10-1,TGCGCCAGCAGTGAACAGGGCCTGAACACTGAAGCTTTCTTT,CASSEQGLNTEAFF
TRBJ1-1,.,.,TRBV21-1,TGTGCCAGCAGCTTAAAGACAGGGCGGACGAGTGGGAACACTGAAGCTTTCTTT,CASSLKTGRTSGNTEAFF
TRBJ2-1,.,.,TRBV5-6,TGTGCCAGCAGCTTGGGCAGGGGTCCCTCACAGTTCTTC,CASSLGRGPSQFF
TRBJ2-3,.,once,TRBV7-8,TGTGCCAGCAACAGCGGCCACACAGATACGCAGTATTTT,CASNSGHTDTQYF
TRBJ2-2,TRBD1,few,TRBV19,TGTGCCAGTAGTACGGGACAGGGGGGGAACACCGGGGAGCTGTTTTTT,CASSTGQGGNTGELFF
TRBJ1-1,.,.,TRBV5-6,TGTGCCAGCAGCTTGGGCAGTTTAACTGAAGCTTTCTTT,CASSLGSLTEAFF
TRBJ1-5,.,.,TRBV6-5,TGTGCCAGCAGTCGGGCAGCGGGCCAGCCCCAGCATTTT,CASSRAAGQPQHF
TRBJ1-5,.,.,TRBV19,TGTGCCAGTAGTATAGATCAAGGGGCGAGTCGGCCCCAGCATTTT,CASSIDQGASRPQHF
TRBJ2-5,TRBD2,.,TRBV6-5,TGTGCCAGCAGTTACTCTAGCGGGGGGGCCGGAGAGACCCAGTACTTC,CASSYSSGGAGETQYF
TRBJ1-4,.,.,TRBV19,TGTGCCAGTAGTAGCCTCGTGGACAGAAGGGAAAAACTGTTTTTT,CASSSLVDRREKLFF
TRBJ1-2,.,.,TRBV6-1,TGTGCCAGCAGTGACGGTTGGAGAGATGGCTACACCTTC,CASSDGWRDGYTF
TRBJ2-1,.,.,TRBV5-4,TGTGCCAGCAGCACTCTGGCGGGGGCTAATAATGAGCAGTTCTTC,CASSTLAGANNEQFF